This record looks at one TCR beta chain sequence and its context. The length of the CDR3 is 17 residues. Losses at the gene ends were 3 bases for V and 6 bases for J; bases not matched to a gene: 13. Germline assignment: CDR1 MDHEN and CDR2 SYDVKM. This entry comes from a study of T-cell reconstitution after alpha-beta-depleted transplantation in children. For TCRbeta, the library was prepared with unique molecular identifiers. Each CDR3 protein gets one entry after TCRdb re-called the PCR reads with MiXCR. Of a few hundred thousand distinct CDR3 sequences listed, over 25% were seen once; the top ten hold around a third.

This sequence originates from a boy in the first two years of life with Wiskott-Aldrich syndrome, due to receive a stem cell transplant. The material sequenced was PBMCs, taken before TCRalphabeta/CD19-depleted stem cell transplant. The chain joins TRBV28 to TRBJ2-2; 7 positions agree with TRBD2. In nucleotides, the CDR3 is TGTGCCAGCAGTTTGCCCCTACTAGCGTCAGGAGCCGGGGAGCTGTTTTTT. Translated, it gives CASSLPLLASGAGELFF.